The next 18 T cell receptor beta chains were all read from a single sample in a study of blood T cell repertoires in COVID-19 (dated by TCRdb to 2018 to 2020). To prepare the library, the immunoSEQ multiplex PCR assay was applied. TCRdb retrieved this table from immuneACCESS and kept in-frame rearrangements only. Not all clones are present; in checked studies, unresolved V genes account for under half, and no reason is known for the remainder. This sample lists 490,000 or so clones; about 85% were detected once. Approximately 8% of the sample is in the top ten clones. Sequenced input: PBMCs or T cells enriched from blood (not recorded which). These receptor sequences come from an older woman who had recovered from COVID-19.

The chain links TRBV19 to TRBJ2-1, with TRBD2 matching 9 bases. The V gene end was trimmed by 4 bases and the J gene end by 13 bases; junction bases not matched to a gene: 5. CDR3 size: 12 residues. Germline V gene data show CDR1 as LNHDA and CDR2 as SQIVND (reference sequence). The CDR3 DNA reads TGTGCCAGTAGTACCCTAGCGGGGCCCCAGTTCTTC. Translating gives CASSTLAGPQFF.

The chain links TRBV5-1 to TRBJ2-2; D gene unclear. Trimming pared 4 bases from V and 4 bases from J, leaving 14 bases between. Germline assignment: CDR1 SGHRS and CDR2 YFSETQ. The CDR3 loop spans 15 amino acids. CDR3 loop: CASSREGETTGELFF. CDR3 nucleotide sequence: TGCGCCAGCAGCCGAGAAGGAGAGACCACCGGGGAGCTGTTTTTT.

With regard to this clone: The sample carries other DNA sequences with the same CDR3. CDR3 DNA: TGTGCCAGCTCACCAGACAAGAACTATGGCTACACCTTC. Amino acid sequence: CASSPDKNYGYTF. V usage is TRBV18 and J usage is TRBJ1-2; no clear D. The V and J ends lost 2 bases and 2 bases respectively, with 6 bases between them. This CDR3 is 13 amino acids long. Germline CDR1 KGHSH, CDR2 LQKENI. Based on the CDR3 plus reference TRBV18 and TRBJ1-2, the full variable domain is NAGVMQNPRHLVRRRGQEARLRCSPMKGHSHVYWYRQLPEEGLKFMVYLQKENIIDESGMPKERFSAEFPKEGPSILRIQQVVRGDSAAYFCASSPDKNYGYTFGSGTRLTVV.

The CDR3 sequence is CAWRGGTGMKLFF. In DNA form, the CDR3 reads TGTGCCTGGAGAGGAGGGACAGGGATGAAACTGTTTTTT. The V gene is TRBV30, the J gene TRBJ1-4; 9 bases fit TRBD1. The germline V gene encodes CDR1 GTSNPN and CDR2 SVGIG (reference sequence). The length of the CDR3 is 13 residues. The ends lost 3 bases at V and 11 bases at J; junction bases unmatched: 7.

V usage is TRBV5-1 and J usage is TRBJ2-3, with a weak D call TRBD2 (6 bases). The CDR3 consists of 15 residues. Germline V lookup: CDR1 SGHRS, CDR2 YFSETQ. Trimming left V 2 bases short and J 4 bases short, with 14 bases between. DNA for the CDR3: TGCGCCAGCAGCTTCGCACTAGCAGGAGCAGATACGCAGTATTTT. Protein product: CASSFALAGADTQYF.

The gene calls are TRBV5-1 and TRBJ1-1; no definite D call. This CDR3 contains 14 residues. The V end lost 4 bases, the J end lost 3 bases, and 13 bases lay between the germline ends. Germline V gives CDR1 SGHRS, CDR2 YFSETQ. CDR3 nucleotide sequence: TGCGCCAGCAGCCGGAGTGGTGAAGACACTGAAGCTTTCTTT. Residues: CASSRSGEDTEAFF.

This chain links TRBV5-4 with TRBJ2-2, with D unclear. Germline V gives CDR1 SGHNT, CDR2 YYREEE (reference sequence). V lost 2 bases and J lost 4, with 9 bases in between. The CDR3 loop spans 14 amino acids. In DNA, the CDR3 is TGTGCCAGCAGCTTCGAGACAACCACCGGGGAGCTGTTTTTT. This gives the protein CASSFETTTGELFF.

V usage is TRBV24-1 and J usage is TRBJ1-1; D might be TRBD1 (6 bases). Trimming took 7 bases from V and 4 from J, leaving 12 bases between them. Germline values: CDR1 KGHDR, CDR2 SFDVKD. This CDR3 is built from 13 residues. The CDR3 nucleotides are TGTGCCACCAGGAACCACAGGGCCACTGAAGCTTTCTTT. Its translation: CATRNHRATEAFF.

The V gene is TRBV13, the J gene TRBJ2-5; 7 bases line up with TRBD2. V lost 4 bases to trimming and J lost 3 bases; unmatched junction nucleotides: 8. The CDR3 is made up of 15 amino acids. Germline CDR1 reads PRHDT; CDR2 reads FYEKMQ (reference sequence). The CDR3 spells CASSSTLTSEETQYF. The CDR3 region has the DNA TGTGCCAGCAGCTCCACTCTCACTAGCGAAGAGACCCAGTACTTC.

This chain links TRBV3-1 (or the pseudogene TRBV3-2) with TRBJ1-5, with D unresolved. Germline assignment: CDR1 LGHDT and CDR2 YNNKEL (reference sequence). This CDR3 contains 15 residues. The V end was cut by 0 bases, the J end by 7 bases, with 13 bases between. The chain's CDR3 is CASSQDKAEGQPQHF. CDR3 nucleotide sequence: TGTGCCAGCAGCCAAGATAAGGCAGAGGGCCAGCCCCAGCATTTT.

The chain couples TRBV9 to TRBJ2-1; 9 nucleotides line up with TRBD2. V was clipped by 3 bases and J by 7 bases; unmatched bases: 11. The V gene's germline CDR1 is SGDLS and CDR2 YYNGEE. The CDR3 totals 16 residues. The CDR3 region has the DNA TGTGCCAGCAGCGCCCGGGCGGGGGGGCCGGGAAATGAGCAGTTCTTC. Its protein product is CASSARAGGPGNEQFF. Together with reference TRBV9 and TRBJ2-1, the CDR3 gives the full variable domain: DSGVTQTPKHLITATGQRVTLRCSPRSGDLSVYWYQQSLDQGLQFLIQYYNGEERAKGNILERFSAQQFPDLHSELNLSSLELGDSALYFCASSARAGGPGNEQFFGPGTRLTVL.

The chain is built from TRBV30 and TRBJ2-3; 8 bases are a match to TRBD2. The CDR3 has 16 residues. V shed 3 bases, J shed 5 bases, and the junction held 13 bases outside the gene matches. CDR1 and CDR2 (germline): GTSNPN, SVGIG (reference sequence). The CDR3 loop is CAWSKPAGDRRDTQYF. The CDR3 DNA follows: TGTGCCTGGAGCAAACCAGCGGGGGACCGACGAGATACGCAGTATTTT.

The chain employs TRBV10-3 and TRBJ2-2; 14 positions agree with TRBD2. The germline V gene has CDR1 ENHRY and CDR2 SYGVKD. Unmatched junction bases numbered 3, after V lost 6 bases and J lost 0 bases. This CDR3 comprises 17 residues. In DNA form, the CDR3 reads TGTGCCATCAGAGGGACTAGCGGGGGCCCGAACACCGGGGAGCTGTTTTTT. It codes for CAIRGTSGGPNTGELFF.

This chain links TRBV9 with TRBJ2-3, with 7 nucleotides matching TRBD1. CDR1 and CDR2 from the germline V gene are SGDLS and YYNGEE. The CDR3 has 15 residues. J was trimmed by 1 base and V by 5 bases; bases with no gene match: 7. The CDR3 DNA reads TGTGCCAGCAGTGTGACAGGGTTGGGCACAGATACGCAGTATTTT. Residues: CASSVTGLGTDTQYF.

In its sample, this clone was seen once. The V call is TRBV11-2, the J call TRBJ2-7, with D perhaps TRBD1 (6 bases). Germline V gene data show CDR1 as SGHAT and CDR2 as FQNNGV. V was trimmed by 8 bases and J by 4 bases, leaving 30 bases between them. The CDR3 spans 18 residues. CDR3 sequence reads: CASRPLGPDSGTGYEQYF. The DNA of the CDR3 is TGTGCCAGCCGCCCGCTCGGACCGGACAGCGGCACAGGGTACGAGCAGTACTTC.

The rearrangement uses TRBV6-5 and TRBJ1-1; 7 nucleotides align to TRBD1. The CDR3 loop spans 14 amino acids. Germline CDR1 is MNHEY and CDR2 is SVGAGI. The J segment lost 1 base and the V segment lost 3 bases, leaving 2 bases of the junction unmatched. In DNA form, the CDR3 reads TGTGCCAGCAGTTATGGGACAGAGAACACTGAAGCTTTCTTT. It specifies CASSYGTENTEAFF.

V and J are TRBV2 and TRBJ2-2; the D gene is possibly TRBD2 (6 bases). Germline V lookup: CDR1 SNHLY, CDR2 FYNNEI. V shed 4 bases and J shed 0 bases, with 9 bases lying between them. This CDR3 is built from 15 residues. CDR3 DNA: TGTGCCAGCAGTGTTCTAGCGCCGAACACCGGGGAGCTGTTTTTT. Its protein product is CASSVLAPNTGELFF.

This clone has only one observation. The rearrangement joins TRBV3-1 (or the pseudogene TRBV3-2) to TRBJ2-6, with D possibly TRBD2 on 6 matching bases. The CDR3 totals 18 residues. Trimming shortened V by 4 bases and J by 0 bases, and 16 bases separated the two germline ends. The germline CDR1 and CDR2 sequences are LGHDT and YNNKEL (reference sequence). DNA for the CDR3: TGTGCCAGCAGCCGACTCGGGACTGGGTCCTCTGGGGCCAACGTCCTGACTTTC. It yields the protein CASSRLGTGSSGANVLTF.